This record covers a single T cell receptor beta chain. Its antigen is currently not known. Base qualities are not at hand, and no much larger clone is one base apart. The data belong to a study of blood T cell repertoires in COVID-19 (dated by TCRdb to 2020 to 2022). At the level of the whole study: The collaborator samples originated in the United States, Italy and Spain and spanned the acute and convalescent phases of COVID-19. The prospective study material was composed of cDNA or gDNA derived from T cells, B-cell-depleted T cells, or PBMCs. Where available, HLA class I and class II types were obtained from metadata supplied by the sample provider rather than from assay-based typing. The repertoires were released in a freely available public database intended as a resource for research on the immune response to SARS-CoV-2. Sample metadata almost always included a de-identified subject ID, COVID-19 status, age in years and sex. Subjects who had been exposed to COVID-19, were actively infected with it, or had recovered from it provided the deeply sampled blood TCRbeta repertoires that made up the dataset. Samples came from the ongoing ImmuneRACE study (first 160 participants) plus 1,254 subjects from 6 global collaborators. What the authors observed across the whole study: The quantity of clinical and demographic metadata differed by source and by participant and was supplied without curation.

Whole blood was collected in K2EDTA tubes by collaborating institutions according to the institutions' own protocols. For TCRbeta analysis, collaborator samples were shipped as frozen whole blood, as isolated PBMCs, or as DNA extracted from either sample type. Cut back by 0 bases and 11 bases, the V and J ends lie 10 bases apart. The cysteine opens and the phenylalanine closes a CDR3 of 12 amino acids. Just CDR3 DNA is preserved here, 36 bases in frame from base 1. Via the germline V gene, CDR1 is MNHEY and CDR2 SVGAGI. TCRbeta CDR3 regions were amplified from genomic DNA using the immunoSEQ Assay, a bias-controlled multiplex PCR. The source study handled its data this way. Nucleated cell counts per sample were estimated from amplification of reference gene primers within the assay. To quantify the absolute abundance of each unique TCRbeta CDR3 rearrangement, sequence reads were collapsed and filtered. For each sample, productive Simpson clonality was calculated by taking the square root of Simpson's diversity index across productive rearrangements. TCRdb mirrors the immuneACCESS table, restricted to in-frame sequences. Some clones are absent from its copies; in checked studies, under half trace to an unresolved V gene, and the reason for the others is unknown. V, J and clone size are those of that table, while D and trimming were read from the DNA. Here the sample has more than 85,000 clones; around four fifths occur a single time. The top ten clonotypes cover 15% to 20% of the sample.

The TCR sequence derives from a woman between 55 and 75 years old with acute or convalescent COVID-19. Material: peripheral blood. This chain is built from TRBV6-5 and TRBJ1-1; a confident D gene designation cannot be given. DNA sequence: TGTGCCAGCAGTTACTCCGGTGAGAACGCTTTCTTT. Its amino acids are CASSYSGENAFF.